Here is one T cell receptor beta chain with its context. Its antigen is not known. Indicated treatment: about 20 received Ad26.COV2.S at low or high dose, single or two shots; 5 received placebo; per-sample allocation not given. Sampling took place 63 days after the first vaccine or placebo injection. Immunization relied on an Ad26 vector, which expressed Wuhan-strain SARS-CoV-2 spike. Profiled with immunoSEQ multiplex PCR; TCRdb holds only in-frame clones, not every one. Among fewer than 400,000 clones, about 85% were seen once, and the ten largest hold 3.5%. The source of the sample is a study of Ad26.COV2.S vaccination and SARS-CoV-2 variants. Study conclusions and caveats: Substantial breadth was reported for post-vaccination spike-specific CD8+ and CD4+ T cells. There was a possibility that the TCR breadth and depth analyses underestimated total T cell responses.

The V and J ends lost 5 bases and 6 bases, in that order; junction bases with no gene match: 7. This CDR3 has 13 residues. The germline V gene encodes CDR1 SGHRS and CDR2 YFSETQ. The rearrangement uses TRBV5-1 and TRBJ1-1; 7 bases match TRBD1. The sample was peripheral blood, taken in a trial of Ad26.COV2.S vaccine versus placebo. The source is a person aged 18-60 years who received the Ad26.COV2.S COVID-19 vaccine or a placebo. The CDR3: CASRLWTGAEAFF. The CDR3 DNA reads as TGCGCCAGCAGACTCTGGACAGGCGCTGAAGCTTTCTTT.